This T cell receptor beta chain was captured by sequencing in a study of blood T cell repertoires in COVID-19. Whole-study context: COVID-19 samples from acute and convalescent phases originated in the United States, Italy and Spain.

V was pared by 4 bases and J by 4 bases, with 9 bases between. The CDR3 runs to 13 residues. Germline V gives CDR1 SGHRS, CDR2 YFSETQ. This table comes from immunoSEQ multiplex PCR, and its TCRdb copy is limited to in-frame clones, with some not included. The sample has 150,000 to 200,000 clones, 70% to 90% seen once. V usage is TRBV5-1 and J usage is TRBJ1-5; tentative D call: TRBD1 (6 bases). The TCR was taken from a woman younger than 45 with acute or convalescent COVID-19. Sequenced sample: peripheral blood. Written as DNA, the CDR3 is TGCGCCAGCAGCCTAGGGACAAATCAGCCCCAGCATTTT. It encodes CASSLGTNQPQHF.